Listed below are T cell receptor beta chains from one sample, sequenced in a study of early T cells in non-severe SARS-CoV-2 infection. TCRdb analysed the 5' RACE reads with MiXCR anew, one entry per CDR3 protein. The sample records 80,000 to 100,000 distinct CDR3 sequences, approximately 15% being singletons. The sequenced sample was whole blood. Source of these receptors: an adult who was a healthcare worker with PCR-confirmed SARS-CoV-2 infection or an uninfected control (not recorded which). Each CDR3 is given without its conserved first and last residue. A D gene is named only where the DNA matches it firmly. Where a row states a size, it is once, few, many or the class of an expanded clone; other rows omit it.

TRBV3-1 | few | TRBD2 | ASSQGLSGSSYNEQF
TRBV12-3/TRBV12-4 | few | TRBD2 | ASSRQRERGDTQY
TRBV13 | . | . | ASSLGEGETQY
TRBV20-1 | few | TRBD1 | SARSIDRAIPSYEQY
TRBV28 | few | . | ASSPNLEQY
TRBV29-1 | few | . | SACLVGGELF
TRBV19 | few | . | ASSISSENNEQF
TRBV2 | few | . | ASSGYVADTQY
TRBV18 | . | . | ASSPLEQTDTQY
TRBV7-8 | . | . | ASSLGRFEAF
TRBV20-1 | few | . | SATSASDGYNEQF
TRBV6-5 | few | TRBD1 | ASSHAPGQSYEQY
TRBV5-4 | few | . | ASSLAGDGGYT
TRBV9 | many | . | ASREERTEAF
TRBV6-5 | few | . | ASSLPMHEQF
TRBV7-9 | . | . | ASSQALRPYEQY
TRBV12-3/TRBV12-4 | many | TRBD2 | ASSNRLAGDYEQY
TRBV3-1 | many | . | ASSQTRSGGLQEQY
TRBV19 | many | TRBD2 | ASSLRLAGRGDIQY